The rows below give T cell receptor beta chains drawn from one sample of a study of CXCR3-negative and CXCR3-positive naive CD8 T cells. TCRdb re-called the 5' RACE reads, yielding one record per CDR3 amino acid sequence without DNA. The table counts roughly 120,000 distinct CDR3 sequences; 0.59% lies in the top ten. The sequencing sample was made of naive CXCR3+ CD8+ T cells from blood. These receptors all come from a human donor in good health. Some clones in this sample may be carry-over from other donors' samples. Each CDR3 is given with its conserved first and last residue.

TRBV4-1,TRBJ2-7,CASSQAGGPYEQYF
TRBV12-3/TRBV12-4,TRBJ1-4,CASSPDGLNEKLFF
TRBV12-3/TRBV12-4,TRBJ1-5,CASRAGTAYNQPQHF
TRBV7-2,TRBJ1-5,CASSLSVEEGQPQHF
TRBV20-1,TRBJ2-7,CSASGGAAYERYF
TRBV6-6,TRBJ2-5,CASSYSMDERGETQYF
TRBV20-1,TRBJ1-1,CSARDVGVGTEAFF
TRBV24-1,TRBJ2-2,CATGGPTNTGELFF
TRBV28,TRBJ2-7,CASSPPITGAGDEQYF
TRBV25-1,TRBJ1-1,CASSSGNTEAFF
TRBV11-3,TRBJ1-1,CASSPPGTGVLEAFF
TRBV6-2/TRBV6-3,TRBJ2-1,CASSPSWGTEQFF